A selection of T cell receptor beta chains follows, all from one sample in a study of identical twins. MiXCR, run by TCRdb on the 5' RACE reads, gives a single entry per CDR3 protein. Of some 730,000 distinct CDR3 sequences in the sample, 18% were seen once. This sample also belongs to another study, concerning T cells expressing NK-cell markers.

Input material: PBMCs. These receptors all stem from a woman aged 18-29 years in good health. CDR3s include the opening cysteine and the closing phenylalanine or tryptophan. The order of the fields is clone size, D gene, J gene, V gene, CDR3 protein, CDR3 DNA. The D gene is left open where the match is weak. Some rows have no size entry. The others give once, few or many, or a class for an expanded clone.

size: -; D: -; J: TRBJ2-3; V: TRBV6-4; CDR3: CASCQVPIREGTDTQYF; DNA: TGTGCCTCCTGCCAAGTTCCAATCCGAGAGGGAACAGATACGCAGTATTTT
size: -; D: -; J: TRBJ1-4; V: TRBV20-1; CDR3: CSARAGTNEKLFF; DNA: TGCAGTGCTAGAGCGGGTACTAATGAAAAACTGTTTTTT
size: few; D: -; J: TRBJ2-1; V: TRBV4-1; CDR3: CASSLRREDSYNEQFF; DNA: TGCGCCAGCAGCCTCCGAAGGGAAGATTCCTACAATGAGCAGTTCTTC
size: -; D: TRBD1; J: TRBJ2-5; V: TRBV20-1; CDR3: CSAYTGEETQYF; DNA: TGCAGTGCATATACAGGGGAAGAGACCCAGTACTTC
size: -; D: TRBD2; J: TRBJ2-1; V: TRBV12-3/TRBV12-4; CDR3: CASALGGAYNEQFF; DNA: TGTGCCAGCGCACTGGGGGGGGCCTACAATGAGCAGTTCTTC
size: -; D: -; J: TRBJ2-7; V: TRBV15; CDR3: CATSTWAGTHEQYF; DNA: TGTGCCACCAGCACCTGGGCAGGGACCCACGAGCAGTACTTC
size: few; D: TRBD1; J: TRBJ1-1; V: TRBV20-1; CDR3: CSARPSDREREAFF; DNA: TGCAGTGCTAGACCCTCGGACAGGGAAAGGGAAGCTTTCTTT
size: few; D: -; J: TRBJ2-7; V: TRBV12-3/TRBV12-4; CDR3: CASSLSGTERSYEQYF; DNA: TGTGCCAGCAGTTTATCGGGGACTGAAAGATCCTACGAGCAGTACTTC
size: few; D: TRBD1; J: TRBJ1-2; V: TRBV6-1; CDR3: CASSEWAGGVHGYTF; DNA: TGTGCCAGCAGTGAATGGGCAGGGGGCGTCCATGGCTACACCTTC
size: few; D: TRBD2; J: TRBJ2-7; V: TRBV20-1; CDR3: CSASLPLAGVFEQYF; DNA: TGCAGTGCTAGTCTCCCACTAGCGGGCGTCTTTGAGCAGTACTTC
size: -; D: TRBD2; J: TRBJ2-5; V: TRBV12-3/TRBV12-4; CDR3: CASSPSLAGELIETQYF; DNA: TGTGCCAGCAGTCCATCCCTAGCGGGAGAGCTGATAGAGACCCAGTACTTC
size: -; D: -; J: TRBJ2-7; V: TRBV28; CDR3: CASSRPAGTDSYEQYF; DNA: TGTGCCAGCAGCCGCCCCGCCGGGACCGACTCCTACGAGCAGTACTTC
size: many; D: -; J: TRBJ2-2; V: TRBV12-3/TRBV12-4; CDR3: CASSLHRNTGELFF; DNA: TGTGCCAGCAGCCTTCACAGGAACACCGGGGAGCTGTTTTTT